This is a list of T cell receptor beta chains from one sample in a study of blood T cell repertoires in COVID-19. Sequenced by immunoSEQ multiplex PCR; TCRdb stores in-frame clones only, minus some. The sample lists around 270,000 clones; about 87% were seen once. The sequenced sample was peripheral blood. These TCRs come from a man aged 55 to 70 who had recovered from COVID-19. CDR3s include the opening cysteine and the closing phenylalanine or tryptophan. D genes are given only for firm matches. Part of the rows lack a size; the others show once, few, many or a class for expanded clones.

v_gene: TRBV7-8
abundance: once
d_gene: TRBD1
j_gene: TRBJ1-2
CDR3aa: CASSPDRADYGYTF
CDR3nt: TGTGCCAGCAGCCCGGACAGGGCGGACTATGGCTACACCTTC

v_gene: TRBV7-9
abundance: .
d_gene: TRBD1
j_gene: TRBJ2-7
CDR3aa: CASSWGQGYEQYF
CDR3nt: TGTGCCAGCAGCTGGGGACAGGGGTACGAGCAGTACTTC

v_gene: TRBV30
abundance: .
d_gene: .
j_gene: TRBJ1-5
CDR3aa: CAWSDRINQPQHF
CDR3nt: TGTGCCTGGAGTGACAGGATTAATCAGCCCCAGCATTTT

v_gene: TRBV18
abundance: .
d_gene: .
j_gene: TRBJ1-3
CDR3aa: CASSPIGGTDFGNTIYF
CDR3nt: TGTGCCAGCTCACCAATCGGCGGGACCGATTTTGGAAACACCATATATTTT

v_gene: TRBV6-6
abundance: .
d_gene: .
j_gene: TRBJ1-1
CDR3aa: CASTLRERNTEAFF
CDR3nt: TGTGCCAGCACCCTACGGGAGCGGAACACTGAAGCTTTCTTT

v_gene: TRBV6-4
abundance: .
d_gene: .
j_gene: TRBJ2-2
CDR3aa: CASSAGLQTGELFF
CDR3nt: TGTGCCAGCAGCGCGGGACTTCAAACCGGGGAGCTGTTTTTT

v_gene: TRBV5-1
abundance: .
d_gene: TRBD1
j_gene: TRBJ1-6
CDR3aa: CASRASGQENSPLHF
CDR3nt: TGCGCCAGCAGGGCGTCGGGACAGGAGAATTCACCCCTCCACTTT

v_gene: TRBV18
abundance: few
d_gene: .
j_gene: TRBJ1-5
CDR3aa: CASSPQSAGGNQPQHF
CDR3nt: TGTGCCAGCTCACCACAATCGGCGGGGGGCAATCAGCCCCAGCATTTT

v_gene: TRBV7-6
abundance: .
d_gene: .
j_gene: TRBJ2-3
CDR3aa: CASSPPESRTGTDTQYF
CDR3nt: TGTGCCAGCAGCCCTCCGGAGAGCCGAACCGGCACAGATACGCAGTATTTT

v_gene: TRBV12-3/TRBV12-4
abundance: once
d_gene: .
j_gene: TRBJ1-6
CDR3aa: CASTIIGGSPLHF
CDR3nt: TGTGCCAGCACCATAATCGGGGGTTCACCCCTCCACTTT

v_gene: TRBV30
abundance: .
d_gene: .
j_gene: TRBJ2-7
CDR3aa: CAWRTKTVYEQYF
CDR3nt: TGTGCCTGGAGGACTAAAACAGTTTACGAGCAGTACTTC

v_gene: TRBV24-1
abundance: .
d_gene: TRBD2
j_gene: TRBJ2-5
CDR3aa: CATSVTSGGQETQYF
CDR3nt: TGTGCCACCAGTGTCACTAGCGGAGGACAAGAGACCCAGTACTTC

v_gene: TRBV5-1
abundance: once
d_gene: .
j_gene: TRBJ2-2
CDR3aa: CASPLGGELFF
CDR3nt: TGCGCCAGTCCACTCGGCGGGGAGCTGTTTTTT

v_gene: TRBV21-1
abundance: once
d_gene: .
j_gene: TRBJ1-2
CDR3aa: CASSLSGQGVGYGYTF
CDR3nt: TGTGCCAGCAGTCTATCGGGACAGGGGGTCGGGTATGGCTACACCTTC

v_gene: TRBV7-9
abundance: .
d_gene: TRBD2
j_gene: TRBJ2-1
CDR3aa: CASSPTTSGGRNEQFF
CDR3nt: TGTGCCAGCAGCCCGACGACTAGCGGGGGGAGAAATGAGCAGTTCTTC

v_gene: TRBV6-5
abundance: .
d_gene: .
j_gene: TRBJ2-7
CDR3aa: CASKDSASYEQYF
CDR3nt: TGTGCCAGCAAAGATAGCGCCTCCTACGAGCAGTACTTC

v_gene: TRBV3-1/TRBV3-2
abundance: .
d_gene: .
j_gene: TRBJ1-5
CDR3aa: CASSQDRGAHQPQHF
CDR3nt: TGTGCCAGCAGCCAAGATCGGGGGGCTCATCAGCCCCAGCATTTT

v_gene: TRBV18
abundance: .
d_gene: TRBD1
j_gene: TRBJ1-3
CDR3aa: CASSSGQGNTGNTIYF
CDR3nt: TGTGCCAGCTCATCAGGACAGGGGAACACCGGAAACACCATATATTTT

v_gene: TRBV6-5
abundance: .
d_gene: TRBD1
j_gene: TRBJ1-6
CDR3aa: CASSNLQGYAPLHF
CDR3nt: TGTGCCAGCAGCAATCTACAGGGGTATGCACCCCTCCACTTT

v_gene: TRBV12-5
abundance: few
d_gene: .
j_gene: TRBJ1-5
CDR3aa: CASGFGPGANQPQHF
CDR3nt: TGTGCTAGTGGTTTTGGGCCAGGGGCTAATCAGCCCCAGCATTTT

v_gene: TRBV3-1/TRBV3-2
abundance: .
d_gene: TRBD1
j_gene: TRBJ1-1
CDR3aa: CASSKTGSEAFF
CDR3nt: TGTGCCAGCAGCAAGACAGGGTCTGAAGCTTTCTTT

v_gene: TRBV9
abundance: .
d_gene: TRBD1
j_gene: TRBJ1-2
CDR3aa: CASSAGTDLAGYTF
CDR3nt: TGTGCCAGCAGCGCCGGGACAGACCTAGCTGGCTACACCTTC